Listed below are T cell receptor beta chains from one sample, sequenced in a study of blood T cells in healthy people across ages. TCRdb ran MiXCR on the 5' RACE reads and lists one entry per CDR3 protein. This repertoire shows 1,500,000 or so distinct CDR3 sequences, 42% found once; its top ten account for around 4%. The sequencing sample was made of blood. These receptors came from a woman aged 18-30 years in good health. CDR3s include the opening cysteine and the closing phenylalanine or tryptophan. Fields, in order: CDR3 protein, CDR3 DNA, V gene, D gene, clone size, J gene. D genes are given only for firm matches. The size of a clone is reported for some rows only, either as once, few or many, or as a class for expanded clones.

CASSYSAGGTTYEQYF | TGTGCCAGCAGTTACTCGGCAGGCGGAACCACCTACGAGCAGTACTTC | TRBV6-2/TRBV6-3 | NA | few | TRBJ2-7
CASSLSGQVYEQYF | TGTGCCAGCTCCCTTTCGGGACAGGTCTACGAGCAGTACTTC | TRBV18 | TRBD1 | few | TRBJ2-7
CASSSRQSSYNSPLHF | TGTGCCAGCAGCAGCAGGCAAAGCTCCTATAATTCACCCCTCCACTTT | TRBV7-2 | NA | few | TRBJ1-6
CASSFPRVSSYEQYF | TGTGCCAGCAGTTTCCCCCGAGTAAGCTCCTACGAGCAGTACTTC | TRBV28 | NA | NA | TRBJ2-7
CAITRGANYGYTF | TGTGCCATCACCCGAGGGGCTAACTATGGCTACACCTTC | TRBV6-6 | NA | few | TRBJ1-2
CASSLVGDSYEQYF | TGTGCCAGCAGTTTGGTAGGGGACTCCTACGAGCAGTACTTC | TRBV7-9 | NA | many | TRBJ2-7
CSAVTWREQYF | TGCAGCGCCGTAACCTGGCGCGAGCAGTACTTC | TRBV29-1 | NA | few | TRBJ2-7
CASSDTPSLQVIYNGQYF | TGTGCCAGCAGTGATACCCCCTCTCTTCAGGTTATCTACAATGGGCAGTACTTC | TRBV25-1 | NA | NA | TRBJ2-7
CAIRQGISATEAFF | TGTGCCATCAGACAGGGGATTTCTGCCACTGAAGCTTTCTTT | TRBV10-3 | TRBD1 | NA | TRBJ1-1
CASRGAGTSTDTQYF | TGTGCCAGCAGGGGAGCGGGGACTAGCACAGATACGCAGTATTTT | TRBV2 | TRBD2 | NA | TRBJ2-3
CAMGTSKQYF | TGTGCCATGGGGACGAGCAAGCAGTACTTC | TRBV10-3 | NA | NA | TRBJ2-7
CASSATGQGSNQPQHF | TGTGCCAGCTCAGCGACGGGACAGGGTAGCAATCAGCCCCAGCATTTT | TRBV18 | TRBD1 | NA | TRBJ1-5
CATSRPAGVTGELFF | TGTGCCACCAGCAGACCTGCGGGGGTAACCGGGGAGCTGTTTTTT | TRBV15 | TRBD2 | NA | TRBJ2-2
CASGVEGRYNEQFF | TGTGCTAGTGGTGTAGAAGGACGTTACAATGAGCAGTTCTTC | TRBV12-5 | NA | NA | TRBJ2-1
CATRSTSEQFF | TGTGCCACCAGGTCGACCAGTGAGCAGTTCTTC | TRBV6-1 | NA | NA | TRBJ2-1
CASSALGAANVLTF | TGTGCCAGCAGCGCGCTGGGAGCGGCCAACGTCCTGACTTTC | TRBV9 | NA | NA | TRBJ2-6
CSQGVAGAHTQYF | TGCAGTCAGGGGGTAGCGGGAGCGCATACGCAGTATTTT | TRBV20-1 | TRBD2 | NA | TRBJ2-3
CASSFDRGRLWEQYF | TGTGCCAGCAGTTTTGATAGGGGGCGGCTTTGGGAGCAGTACTTC | TRBV27 | TRBD1 | NA | TRBJ2-5
CASSNSGRTHTDTQYF | TGTGCCAGCAGCAATAGTGGGAGGACACACACAGATACGCAGTATTTT | TRBV21-1 | NA | NA | TRBJ2-3
CASSPPQGEKSYNEQFF | TGTGCCAGCAGCCCCCCACAAGGGGAGAAATCCTACAATGAGCAGTTCTTC | TRBV7-9 | NA | few | TRBJ2-1
CASSQGPGGFGTDTQYF | TGCGCCAGCAGCCAAGGCCCTGGAGGCTTTGGCACAGATACGCAGTATTTT | TRBV4-1 | NA | NA | TRBJ2-3
CASSLLTSGRKNIQYF | TGTGCCAGCAGCTTGCTAACTAGCGGGAGGAAAAACATTCAGTACTTC | TRBV5-6 | TRBD2 | NA | TRBJ2-4
CASSLARGTDTQYF | TGTGCCAGCAGCCTCGCTCGAGGCACAGATACGCAGTATTTT | TRBV7-2 | NA | many | TRBJ2-3
CASSLSRGSSATQYF | TGTGCCAGCAGCTTAAGCCGAGGATCGTCAGCAACGCAGTATTTT | TRBV7-2 | NA | few | TRBJ2-3
CASSQVGRGNTGAFF | TGTGCCAGCAGCCAAGTTGGCAGGGGAAACACTGGAGCTTTCTTT | TRBV3-1 | NA | once | TRBJ1-1
CSAREGLQPQHF | TGCAGTGCCCGAGAGGGTCTTCAGCCCCAGCATTTT | TRBV20-1 | NA | NA | TRBJ1-5
CASRGTDSNTGELFF | TGTGCCAGCAGGGGGACCGACTCGAACACCGGGGAGCTGTTTTTT | TRBV2 | NA | few | TRBJ2-2
CASSQERGMNTEAFF | TGCGCCAGCAGCCAAGAGCGAGGAATGAACACTGAAGCTTTCTTT | TRBV4-3 | NA | NA | TRBJ1-1